This record covers a single T cell receptor beta chain. The data were taken from a study of spatial heterogeneity in lung cancer. The CDR3 runs to 16 residues. J gave up 7 bases and V 2 bases, and 10 bases lay outside the gene matches. Germline CDR1 and CDR2: SGHTA and FQGTGA. Unique molecular identifiers, one per molecule, were present on every TCR cDNA molecule. TCRdb reanalysed the 5' RACE reads using MiXCR and keeps one entry per CDR3 protein. Here the sample spans more than 80,000 distinct CDR3 sequences, roughly 12% being singletons. Time point given: sample taken at primary tumor resection. The input material, whole RNA from tumor, nontumor lung or frozen PBMC, was sequenced unsorted.

The chain is built from TRBV7-3 and TRBJ2-1, with 8 bases fitting TRBD2. The sample consisted of PBMCs, taken at surgery. The sequence was collected from a male donor with early-stage non-small cell lung cancer. CDR3 sequence reads: CASSLLPGGSSNEQFF. For the CDR3, the DNA is TGTGCCAGCAGCTTACTTCCGGGGGGGTCTTCAAATGAGCAGTTCTTC.